This TCR beta chain was sequenced during a study of blood T cells in healthy people across ages. The CDR3 spans 11 residues. Germline lookup yields CDR1 MDHEN and CDR2 SYDVKM. Trimming left V 8 bases short and J 9 bases short, with 13 bases between. This clonotype has more than one count but fewer than ten. A J-beta primer mix and a sample-barcoded 5' primer were used in a second PCR of roughly 6 to 11 cycles. TCRdb re-called the 5' RACE reads through MiXCR, storing one row per CDR3 protein. The data hold roughly 930,000 distinct CDR3 sequences, with roughly 43% observed a single time. The origin of this receptor is a young man in good health. The sample consisted of blood. The gene calls are TRBV28 and TRBJ1-2, with a possible D match to TRBD1 (6 bases). CDR3 nucleotide sequence: TGTGCCAGCCACAGGGTAAATAGCTACACCTTC. Translating gives CASHRVNSYTF.